This TCR beta chain was retrieved from a study of blood T cell repertoires in COVID-19. Study-level background: The United States, Italy and Spain supplied acute and convalescent COVID-19 samples. From T cells, B-cell-depleted T cells, or PBMCs came the material, which was cDNA or gDNA.

This clone was observed once. Trimming took 0 bases from V and 6 from J, leaving 9 bases between them. Per germline, CDR1 SGHTS and CDR2 YDEGEE. This CDR3 spans 13 amino acids. Methods used by the authors: Reference gene primer amplification yielded estimated nucleated cell counts. Sequencing was performed with immunoSEQ multiplex PCR; in TCRdb, only in-frame clones are kept and a portion is missing. V and J calls and clone size follow that table, whereas D and trimming were derived from the DNA. The sample carries 9,000 to 10,000 clones, 80% to 85% recorded once. The chain joins TRBV5-8 to TRBJ1-1; D ambiguous. This sequence was found in a man aged 60 to 69 with active COVID-19. What was sequenced was peripheral blood. CDR3 coding DNA: TGTGCCAGCAGCTTGGGGCGAGGCGCTGAAGCTTTCTTT. Encoded protein: CASSLGRGAEAFF.